This T cell receptor (beta chain) was captured in a study of CD8 T cells in Susac syndrome. The RNA, about 0.45 to 1 ug, was put through reverse transcription using random hexamers. TCRdb re-analysed the immunoSEQ multiplex PCR reads in MiXCR, keeping a single row per CDR3 protein. The data contain about 190,000 distinct CDR3 sequences, 90% to 95% of them singletons. This CDR3 spans 13 amino acids. The J segment lost 5 bases and the V segment lost 4 bases, leaving 5 bases of the junction unmatched. Germline V gene data show CDR1 as SQVTM and CDR2 as ANQGSEA. The V gene is TRBV29-1, the J gene TRBJ2-3; 8 nucleotides line up with TRBD1. Sequencing was carried out using CD4+ T cells from PBMCs. The TCR sequence derives from a human donor in good health. CDR3 in amino acids: CSVGAGGGDTQYF. The CDR3 DNA reads as TGCAGCGTTGGGGCAGGGGGCGGAGATACGCAGTATTTT.